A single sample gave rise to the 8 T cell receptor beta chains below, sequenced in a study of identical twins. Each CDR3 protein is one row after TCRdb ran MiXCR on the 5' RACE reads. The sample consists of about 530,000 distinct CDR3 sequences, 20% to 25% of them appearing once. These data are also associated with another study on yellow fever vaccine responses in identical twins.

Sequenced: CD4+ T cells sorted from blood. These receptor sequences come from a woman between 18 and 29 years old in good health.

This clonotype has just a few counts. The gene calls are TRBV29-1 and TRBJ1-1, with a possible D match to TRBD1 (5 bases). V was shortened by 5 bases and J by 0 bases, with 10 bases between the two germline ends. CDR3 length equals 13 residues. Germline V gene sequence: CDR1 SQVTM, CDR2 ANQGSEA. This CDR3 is CSVLTDMNTEAFF. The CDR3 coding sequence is TGCAGCGTTTTGACAGATATGAACACTGAAGCTTTCTTT.

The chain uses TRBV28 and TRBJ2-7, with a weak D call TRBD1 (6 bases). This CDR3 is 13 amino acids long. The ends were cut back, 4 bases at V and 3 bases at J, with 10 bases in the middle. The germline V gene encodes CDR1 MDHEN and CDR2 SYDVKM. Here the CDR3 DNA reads TGTGCCAGCAGTTCCGGACAGTACTACGAGCAGTACGTC. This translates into CASSSGQYYEQYV.

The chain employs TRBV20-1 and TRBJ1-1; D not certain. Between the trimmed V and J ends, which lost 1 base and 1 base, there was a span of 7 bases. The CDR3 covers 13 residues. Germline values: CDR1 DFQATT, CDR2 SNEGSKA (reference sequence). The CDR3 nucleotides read TGCAGTGCTAGAGTGTCGGGGAACACTGAAGCTTTCTTT. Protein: CSARVSGNTEAFF.

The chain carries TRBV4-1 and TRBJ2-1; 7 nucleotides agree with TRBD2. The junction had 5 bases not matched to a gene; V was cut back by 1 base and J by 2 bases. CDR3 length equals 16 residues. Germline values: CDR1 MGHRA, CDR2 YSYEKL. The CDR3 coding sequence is TGCGCCAGCAGCCAAGTGGGAGGGACCGCCTACAATGAGCAGTTCTTC. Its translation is CASSQVGGTAYNEQFF.

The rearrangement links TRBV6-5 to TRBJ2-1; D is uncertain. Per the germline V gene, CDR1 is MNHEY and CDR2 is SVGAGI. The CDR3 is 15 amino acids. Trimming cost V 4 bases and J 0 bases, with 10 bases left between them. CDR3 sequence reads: CASSSASSSYNEQFF. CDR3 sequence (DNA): TGTGCCAGCAGTTCGGCCAGCAGCTCCTACAATGAGCAGTTCTTC.

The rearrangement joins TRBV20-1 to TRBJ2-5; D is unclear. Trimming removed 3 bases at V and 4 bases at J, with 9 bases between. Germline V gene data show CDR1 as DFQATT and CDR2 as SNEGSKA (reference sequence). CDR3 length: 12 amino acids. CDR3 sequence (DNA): TGCAGTGCTAGTCCGCCGGGAGAGACCCAGTACTTC. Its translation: CSASPPGETQYF.

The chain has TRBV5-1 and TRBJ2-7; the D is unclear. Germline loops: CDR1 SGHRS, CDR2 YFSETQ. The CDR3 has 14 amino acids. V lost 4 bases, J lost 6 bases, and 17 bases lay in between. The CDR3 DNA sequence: TGCGCCAGCAGCCCAACTACCTCACTGGGCGAGCAGTACTTC. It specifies CASSPTTSLGEQYF.

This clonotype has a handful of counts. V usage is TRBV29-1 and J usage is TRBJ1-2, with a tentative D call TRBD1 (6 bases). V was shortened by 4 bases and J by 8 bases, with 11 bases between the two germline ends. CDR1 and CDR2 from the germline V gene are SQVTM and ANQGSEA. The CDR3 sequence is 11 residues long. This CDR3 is CSVVQGRGYTF. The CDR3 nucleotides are TGCAGCGTTGTACAGGGTCGGGGCTACACCTTC.